The 12 T cell receptor beta chains presented below share a single source sample, sequenced in a study of PD-1 blockade in classical Hodgkin lymphoma. The method was immunoSEQ multiplex PCR; TCRdb's version includes in-frame clones alone and lacks a portion of them. This sample has roughly 77,000 clones, with approximately 93% found just once. The time point is: newly diagnosed, previously untreated cHL patient sample. The sample consisted of peripheral blood mononuclear cells (PBMCs). Every receptor here comes from a human donor with classical Hodgkin lymphoma.

This sequence joins TRBV27 and TRBJ1-1, with unresolved D. Per the germline V gene, CDR1 is MNHEY and CDR2 is SMNVEV (reference sequence). The CDR3 runs to 15 residues. V lost 1 base, J lost 4 bases, and 13 bases lay in between. The DNA for the CDR3 is TGTGCCAGCAGTTTATATTTGTCAGTGGGCACTGAAGCTTTCTTT. The encoded protein is CASSLYLSVGTEAFF.

V gene TRBV28 combines with J gene TRBJ1-4; D may be TRBD1 (6 bases). Per germline, CDR1 MDHEN and CDR2 SYDVKM. The CDR3 has 16 amino acids. V gave up 2 bases and J gave up 7 bases, with 17 bases separating them. Written as DNA, the CDR3 is TGTGCCAGCAGTTTAGGGAACAGGGCCGGGAGTGAAAAACTGTTTTTT. This gives the protein CASSLGNRAGSEKLFF.

The chain combines TRBV9 with TRBJ1-1; D not certain. Germline-derived CDR1 and CDR2 are SGDLS and YYNGEE. V lost 0 bases and J lost 0, with 9 bases in between. The CDR3 covers 15 residues. The chain's CDR3 is CASSVAAELNTEAFF. CDR3 in DNA: TGTGCCAGCAGCGTAGCGGCAGAACTGAACACTGAAGCTTTCTTT. The whole variable domain, filled in from reference TRBV9 and TRBJ1-1, reads DSGVTQTPKHLITATGQRVTLRCSPRSGDLSVYWYQQSLDQGLQFLIQYYNGEERAKGNILERFSAQQFPDLHSELNLSSLELGDSALYFCASSVAAELNTEAFFGQGTRLTVV.

The chain carries TRBV6-1 and TRBJ1-2; 7 bases are a match to TRBD1. CDR1 is MNHNS, CDR2 SASEGT, per germline. V shed 11 bases, J shed 6 bases, and the junction held 12 bases outside the gene matches. The length of the CDR3 is 13 residues. CDR3 region: CAGAPEGANGYTF. CDR3 coding DNA: TGTGCCGGGGCCCCCGAGGGGGCGAATGGCTACACCTTC.

The rearrangement joins TRBV18 to TRBJ1-1; possibly TRBD1 for D (5 bases). V lost 2 bases, J lost 6 bases, and 13 bases lay in between. Germline V CDR1 and CDR2: KGHSH, LQKENI. The CDR3 has 14 residues. CDR3 nucleotides: TGTGCCAGCTCACCAGGGGGAGCCCTCGCTGAAGCTTTCTTT. Encoded protein: CASSPGGALAEAFF.

The chain joins TRBV5-6 to TRBJ2-7; D gene uncertain. V lost 3 bases and J 2 bases, leaving 12 bases between the germline ends. Looked up from germline, CDR1 is SGHDT and CDR2 is YYEEEE. CDR3 length equals 14 residues. In DNA form, the CDR3 reads TGTGCCAGCAGCTATTGGGCATTTACCTACGAGCAGTACTTC. It translates to CASSYWAFTYEQYF.

V usage is TRBV9 and J usage is TRBJ1-1, with D maybe TRBD1 (6 bases). The germline CDR1 and CDR2 sequences are SGDLS and YYNGEE. CDR3 size: 14 residues. Trimming removed 0 bases from V and 5 bases from J, with 11 bases in between. CDR3 DNA: TGTGCCAGCAGCGTAGAGGGGGAGGGAACTGAAGCTTTCTTT. Residues: CASSVEGEGTEAFF.

The genes are TRBV29-1 and TRBJ2-1; 9 nucleotides align to TRBD1. Germline values: CDR1 SQVTM, CDR2 ANQGSEA. Germline trimming cut 4 bases from V and 10 bases from J; bases unmatched to any gene: 11. The CDR3 spans 14 residues. The CDR3 nucleotides are TGCAGCGTTGGTGGGGACAGGGTCTATGGGGAGCAGTTCTTC. This encodes CSVGGDRVYGEQFF.

The V call is TRBV28, the J call TRBJ2-5; 10 bases line up with TRBD2. Germline loops: CDR1 MDHEN, CDR2 SYDVKM. This CDR3 comprises 17 residues. J lost 1 base, V lost 1 base, and 6 bases had no gene match. The DNA for the CDR3 is TGTGCCAGCAGTTTATCGGGACTAGCGTTACTCCAAGAGACCCAGTACTTC. Translated: CASSLSGLALLQETQYF. Supplemented by reference TRBV28 and TRBJ2-5, the full variable domain reads DVKVTQSSRYLVKRTGEKVFLECVQDMDHENMFWYRQDPGLGLRLIYFSYDVKMKEKGDIPEGYSVSREKKERFSLILESASTNQTSMYLCASSLSGLALLQETQYFGPGTRLLVL.

V is TRBV27 and J is TRBJ1-4, with D possibly TRBD1 on 6 matching bases. Trimming shortened V by 5 bases and J by 10 bases, and 20 bases separated the two germline ends. The CDR3 length is 15 residues. Germline V gene sequence: CDR1 MNHEY, CDR2 SMNVEV (reference sequence). The CDR3 loop reads CASSPLGTTDGKLFF. Here the CDR3 DNA reads TGTGCCAGCAGTCCGCTCGGGACAACAGATGGAAAACTGTTTTTT.

This clone appeared once. The chain has TRBV6-1 and TRBJ1-4; D ambiguous. The germline gives CDR1 MNHNS, CDR2 SASEGT. The CDR3 spans 11 residues. V lost 2 bases to trimming and J lost 15 bases, with 10 bases between them. The CDR3 coding sequence is TGTGCCAGCAGTGAATTTGGTAGGATGTTTTTT. Translating gives CASSEFGRMFF.

This sequence joins TRBV6-6 and TRBJ1-2, with unresolved D. The V end lost 4 bases, the J end lost 4 bases, and 7 bases lay between the germline ends. CDR1 is MNHNY and CDR2 is SVGAGI in the germline V gene (reference sequence). This CDR3 comprises 12 residues. CDR3 loop: CASSSLGYGYTF. As DNA, the CDR3 is TGTGCCAGCAGTTCCCTTGGCTATGGCTACACCTTC.